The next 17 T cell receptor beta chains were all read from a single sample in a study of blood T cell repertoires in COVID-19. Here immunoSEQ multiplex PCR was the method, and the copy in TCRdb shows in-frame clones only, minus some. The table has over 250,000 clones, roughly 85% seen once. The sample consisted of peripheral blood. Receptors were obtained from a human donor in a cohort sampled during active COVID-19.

The CDR3 coding sequence is TGCGCCAGCAGCTTGGTGGGGGCTACTCAGGGTTTCTACACCTTC. This codes for CASSLVGATQGFYTF. The chain couples TRBV5-1 to TRBJ1-2; D is possibly TRBD1 (6 bases). Trimming took off 0 bases at V and 10 bases at J, with 19 bases between the two ends. Per the germline V gene, CDR1 is SGHRS and CDR2 is YFSETQ. The CDR3 length is 15 residues.

The CDR3, as DNA: TGTGCCAGCACAGGGCTCCTCCTCGACACTAACTATGGCTACACCTTC. Its protein is CASTGLLLDTNYGYTF. The chain carries TRBV5-8 and TRBJ1-2; the D gene is possibly TRBD1 (5 bases). From germline, CDR1 is SGHTS and CDR2 YDEGEE. The V gene lost 6 bases and the J gene lost 0 bases, with 18 bases spanning the gap. The CDR3 runs 16 residues.

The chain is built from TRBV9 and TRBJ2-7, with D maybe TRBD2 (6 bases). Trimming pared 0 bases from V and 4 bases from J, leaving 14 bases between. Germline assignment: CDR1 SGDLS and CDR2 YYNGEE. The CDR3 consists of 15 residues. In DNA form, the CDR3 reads TGTGCCAGCAGCGTAGAGCCGGTGGGGAGGTACGAGCAGTACTTC. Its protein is CASSVEPVGRYEQYF.

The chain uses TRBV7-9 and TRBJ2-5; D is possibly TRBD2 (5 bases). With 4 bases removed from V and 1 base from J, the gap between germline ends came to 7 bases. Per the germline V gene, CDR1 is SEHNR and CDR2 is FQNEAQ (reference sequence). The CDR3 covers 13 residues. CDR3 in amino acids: CASSYGGQETQYF. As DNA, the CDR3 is TGTGCCAGCAGCTACGGAGGCCAAGAGACCCAGTACTTC. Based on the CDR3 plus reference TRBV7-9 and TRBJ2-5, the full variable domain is DTGVSQNPRHKITKRGQNVTFRCDPISEHNRLYWYRQTLGQGPEFLTYFQNEAQLEKSRLLSDRFSAERPKGSFSTLEIQRTEQGDSAMYLCASSYGGQETQYFGPGTRLLVL.

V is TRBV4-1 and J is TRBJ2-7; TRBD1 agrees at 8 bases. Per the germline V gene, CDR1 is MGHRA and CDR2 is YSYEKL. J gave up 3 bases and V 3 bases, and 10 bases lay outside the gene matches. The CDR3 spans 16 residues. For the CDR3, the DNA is TGCGCCAGCAGCCAGGAGAAAGGGACAGGAAACTACGAGCAGTACTTC. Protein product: CASSQEKGTGNYEQYF.

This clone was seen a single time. CDR3 loop: CASSARVLSGELFF. CDR3 DNA sequence: TGTGCCAGTAGTGCCAGGGTCCTTAGCGGGGAGCTGTTTTTT. This chain links TRBV19 with TRBJ2-2; D possibly corresponds to TRBD1 (5 bases). CDR3 size: 14 residues. The V gene's germline CDR1 is LNHDA and CDR2 SQIVND (reference sequence). V was clipped by 5 bases and J by 7 bases, with 14 bases between them.

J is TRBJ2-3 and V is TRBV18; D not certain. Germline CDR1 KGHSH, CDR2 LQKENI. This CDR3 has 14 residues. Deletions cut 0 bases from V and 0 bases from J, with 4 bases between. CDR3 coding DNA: TGTGCCAGCTCACCACCGGAGAGCACAGATACGCAGTATTTT. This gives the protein CASSPPESTDTQYF.

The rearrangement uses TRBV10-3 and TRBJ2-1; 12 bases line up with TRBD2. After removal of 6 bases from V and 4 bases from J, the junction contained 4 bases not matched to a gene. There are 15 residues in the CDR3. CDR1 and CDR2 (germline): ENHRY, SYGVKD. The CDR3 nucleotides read TGTGCCATCAGCTCCGGGACTAGCGGGTACAATGAGCAGTTCTTC. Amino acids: CAISSGTSGYNEQFF.

Here the CDR3 reads CASSPLAGSQETQYF. The CDR3 DNA reads as TGTGCCAGCAGTCCTCTAGCGGGAAGTCAGGAGACCCAGTACTTC. The chain has TRBV6-6 and TRBJ2-5; 9 nucleotides line up with TRBD2. V shed 5 bases and J 5 bases; nucleotides not matched to a gene: 9. Germline CDR1 MNHNY, CDR2 SVGAGI (reference sequence). The CDR3 has 15 amino acids.

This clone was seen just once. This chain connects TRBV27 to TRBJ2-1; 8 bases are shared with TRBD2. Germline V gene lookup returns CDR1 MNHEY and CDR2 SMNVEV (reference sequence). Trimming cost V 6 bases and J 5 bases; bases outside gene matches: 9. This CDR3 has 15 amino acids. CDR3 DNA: TGTGCCAGCAGCCGACCGGGAGCGGGGGACAATGAGCAGTTCTTC. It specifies CASSRPGAGDNEQFF.

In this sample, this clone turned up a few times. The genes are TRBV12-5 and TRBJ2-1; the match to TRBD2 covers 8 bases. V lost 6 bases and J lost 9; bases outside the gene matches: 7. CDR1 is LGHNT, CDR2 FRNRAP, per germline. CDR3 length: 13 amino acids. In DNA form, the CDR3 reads TGTGCTAGTGGCCTGAGCGGGAGTGGTGAGCAGTTCTTC. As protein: CASGLSGSGEQFF.

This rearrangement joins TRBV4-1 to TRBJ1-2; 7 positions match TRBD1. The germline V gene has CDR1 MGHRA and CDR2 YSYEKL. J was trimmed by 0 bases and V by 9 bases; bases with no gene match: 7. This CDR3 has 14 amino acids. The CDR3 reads CASATGTANYGYTF. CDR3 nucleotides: TGCGCCAGTGCTACCGGGACAGCTAACTATGGCTACACCTTC.

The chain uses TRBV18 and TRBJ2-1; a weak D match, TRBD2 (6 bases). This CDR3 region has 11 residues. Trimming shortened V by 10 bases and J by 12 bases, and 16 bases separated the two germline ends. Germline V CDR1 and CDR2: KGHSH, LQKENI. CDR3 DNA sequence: TGTGCCACGACCCCCGGGACTTTGCAGTTCTTC. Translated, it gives CATTPGTLQFF. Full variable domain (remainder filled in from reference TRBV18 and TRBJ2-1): NAGVMQNPRHLVRRRGQEARLRCSPMKGHSHVYWYRQLPEEGLKFMVYLQKENIIDESGMPKERFSAEFPKEGPSILRIQQVVRGDSAAYFCATTPGTLQFFGPGTRLTVL.

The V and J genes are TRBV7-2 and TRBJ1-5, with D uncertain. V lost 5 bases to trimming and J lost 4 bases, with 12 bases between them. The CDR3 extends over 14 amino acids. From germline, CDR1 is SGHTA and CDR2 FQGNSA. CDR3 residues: CASSLDGINQPQHF. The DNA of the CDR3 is TGTGCCAGCAGCCTGGACGGGATAAATCAGCCCCAGCATTTT.

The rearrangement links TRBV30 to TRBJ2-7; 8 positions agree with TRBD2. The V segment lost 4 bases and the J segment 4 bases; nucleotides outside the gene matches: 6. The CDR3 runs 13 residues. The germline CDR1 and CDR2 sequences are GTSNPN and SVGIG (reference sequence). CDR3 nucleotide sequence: TGTGCCTGGACCGGGGGGGGCGCATACGAGCAGTACTTC. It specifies CAWTGGGAYEQYF.

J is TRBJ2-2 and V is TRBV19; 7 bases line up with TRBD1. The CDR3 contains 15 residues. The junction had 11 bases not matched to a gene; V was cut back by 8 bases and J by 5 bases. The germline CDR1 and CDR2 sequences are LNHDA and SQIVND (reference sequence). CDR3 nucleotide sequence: TGTGCCAGTTCCCCGCGAGGGGGCGCGACCGGGGAGCTGTTTTTT. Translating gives CASSPRGGATGELFF.

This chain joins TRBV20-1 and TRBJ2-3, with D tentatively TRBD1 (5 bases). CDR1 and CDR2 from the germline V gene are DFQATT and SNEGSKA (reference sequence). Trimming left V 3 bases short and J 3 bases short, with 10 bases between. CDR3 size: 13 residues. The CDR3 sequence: CSASRAGTDTQYF. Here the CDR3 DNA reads TGCAGTGCTAGTCGGGCAGGGACAGATACGCAGTATTTT.